The TCR beta chain described here comes from a study of Ad26.COV2.S vaccination and SARS-CoV-2 variants. Study overall: Administration of Ad26.COV2.S was intramuscular, either once or twice 56 days apart.

TCRdb's copy holds only in-frame clones and misses some; the assay was immunoSEQ multiplex PCR. The sample carries over 400,000 clones, 92% recorded once. The CDR3 length is 15 residues. Germline V gene sequence: CDR1 SGHDT, CDR2 YYEEEE. Unmatched junction bases numbered 4, after V lost 4 bases and J lost 0 bases. Treatment defined: 15 to 20 received Ad26.COV2.S at low or high dose, single or two shots; a few received placebo; per-sample allocation not given. Collection of the samples took place on day 63 after the first injection of vaccine or placebo. This chain joins TRBV5-6 and TRBJ2-7; 10 nucleotides agree with TRBD2. Material: peripheral blood, obtained in a trial of Ad26.COV2.S vaccine versus placebo. The TCR sequence derives from a person aged 18-65 years who received the Ad26.COV2.S COVID-19 vaccine or a placebo. CDR3 in amino acids: CASSRGLANSYEQYF. Here the CDR3 DNA reads TGTGCCAGCAGCAGGGGACTAGCGAACTCCTACGAGCAGTACTTC.